This T cell receptor beta chain was obtained from a study of blood T cell repertoires in COVID-19. In the study overall: Whether acute or convalescent, the COVID-19 samples came from the United States, Italy and Spain. Sources were T cells, B-cell-depleted T cells, or PBMCs; the material itself was cDNA or gDNA.

Per the authors' pipeline: Reference gene primer amplification gave nucleated cell count estimates. Only in-frame clones appear in the TCRdb table, and some are missing; sequencing was by immunoSEQ multiplex PCR. That table is the source of V, J and clone size, and D and trimming were worked out from the DNA. The sample includes some 160,000 clones, over 70% seen only once; the top ten take approximately 8%. This clone is a singleton in its sample. Germline V gene sequence: CDR1 MNHEY, CDR2 SMNVEV (reference sequence). Trimming took 3 bases from V and 3 from J, leaving 14 bases between them. The CDR3 extends over 15 amino acids.

The chain links TRBV27 to TRBJ1-1; D is unresolved. The sequenced sample consisted of peripheral blood. The clonotype originates from a man aged 45-60 years with active or convalescent COVID-19. Here the CDR3 DNA reads TGTGCCAGCAGTTTTGGTGGCAGTGGTTACACTGAAGCTTTCTTT. It translates to CASSFGGSGYTEAFF.